This passage covers 8 T cell receptor beta chains from one sample sequenced in a study of shared clonotypes between healthy human individuals. Method: immunoSEQ multiplex PCR; TCRdb's copy keeps in-frame clones and lacks some. This table has about 700,000 clones, under 80% appearing once. The specimen was memory CD4+ T cells sorted from blood. Subset denoted: CD45RA-negative fraction. Every receptor here comes from a woman in her 30s in good health.

The chain is built from TRBV7-9 and TRBJ2-2; tentatively, D is TRBD1 (5 bases). Between the trimmed V and J ends, which lost 10 bases and 3 bases, there was a span of 15 bases. The CDR3 totals 14 residues. Germline values: CDR1 SEHNR, CDR2 FQNEAQ (reference sequence). The CDR3 spells CANRKKTDTGELFF. The CDR3 DNA follows: TGTGCCAACCGAAAAAAGACAGACACCGGGGAGCTGTTTTTT.

The rearrangement uses TRBV28 and TRBJ1-3, with D perhaps matching TRBD1 (6 bases). Trimming shortened V by 5 bases and J by 9 bases, and 17 bases separated the two germline ends. Germline assignment: CDR1 MDHEN and CDR2 SYDVKM. The CDR3 contains 14 residues. Written as DNA, the CDR3 is TGTGCCAGCAGTACGGGGGGCCGGCCGGTCACCATATATTTT. Protein: CASSTGGRPVTIYF.

V gene TRBV27 combines with J gene TRBJ2-2; D unresolved. Trimming left V 6 bases short and J 0 bases short, with 14 bases between. In germline, CDR1 is MNHEY, CDR2 SMNVEV (reference sequence). The CDR3 is 16 amino acids. The CDR3 region has the DNA TGTGCCAGCAGGCGACAAGCCCTACCGAACACCGGGGAGCTGTTTTTT. Translation gives CASRRQALPNTGELFF.

V and J are TRBV14 and TRBJ1-2; no definite D call. The CDR3 contains 12 residues. Trimming removed 6 bases from V and 3 bases from J, with 8 bases in between. Looked up from germline, CDR1 is SGHDN and CDR2 is FVKESK. The CDR3 reads CASSQRYYGYTF. The CDR3 nucleotides read TGTGCCAGCAGTCAACGGTACTATGGCTACACCTTC. The whole variable domain, filled in from reference TRBV14 and TRBJ1-2, reads EAGVTQFPSHSVIEKGQTVTLRCDPISGHDNLYWYRRVMGKEIKFLLHFVKESKQDESGMPNNRFLAERTGGTYSTLKVQPAELEDSGVYFCASSQRYYGYTFGSGTRLTVV.

V is TRBV5-1 and J is TRBJ2-7, with D possibly being TRBD1 (7 bases). Germline CDR1 and CDR2: SGHRS and YFSETQ. V lost 4 bases, J lost 5 bases, and 19 bases lay in between. The CDR3 is 15 residues long. CDR3 DNA sequence: TGCGCCAGCAGCCAGGACGGCAGGGGGGCCCACGAGCAGTACTTC. Its protein product is CASSQDGRGAHEQYF.

The chain couples TRBV7-6 to TRBJ2-2, with 9 bases aligning to TRBD2. The CDR3 has 15 amino acids. V lost 2 bases, J lost 6 bases, and 4 bases stayed unmatched. Germline-derived CDR1 and CDR2 are SGHVS and FNYEAQ. CDR3 DNA sequence: TGTGCCAGCAGCTTAATAGCGGGAGTGGCCGGGGAGCTGTTTTTT. Residues: CASSLIAGVAGELFF.

This clone appeared a single time. The chain combines TRBV5-1 with TRBJ1-2; D unclear. In germline, CDR1 is SGHRS, CDR2 YFSETQ. The CDR3 spans 15 residues. Trimming stripped 0 bases from V and 4 bases from J, with 13 bases between. The DNA of the CDR3 is TGCGCCAGCAGCTTGGCTTCAGCCCGGGGCTATGGCTACACCTTC. Its translation: CASSLASARGYGYTF. The full variable domain, completed using reference TRBV5-1 and TRBJ1-2, is KAGVTQTPRYLIKTRGQQVTLSCSPISGHRSVSWYQQTPGQGLQFLFEYFSETQRNKGNFPGRFSGRQFSNSRSEMNVSTLELGDSALYLCASSLASARGYGYTFGSGTRLTVV.

CDR3 amino acids: CASSSQTGDRSEQYF. In nucleotides, the CDR3 is TGTGCCAGCAGCTCCCAGACTGGAGACCGGAGCGAGCAGTACTTC. The V gene is TRBV7-2, the J gene TRBJ2-7; D gene unclear. The V gene's germline CDR1 is SGHTA and CDR2 FQGNSA. This CDR3 has 15 amino acids. V gave up 4 bases and J gave up 6 bases, with 19 bases separating them. Drawing the rest from reference TRBV7-2 and TRBJ2-7, the complete variable domain is GAGVSQSPSNKVTEKGKDVELRCDPISGHTALYWYRQSLGQGLEFLIYFQGNSAPDKSGLPSDRFSAERTGGSVSTLTIQRTQQEDSAVYLCASSSQTGDRSEQYFGPGTRLTVT.